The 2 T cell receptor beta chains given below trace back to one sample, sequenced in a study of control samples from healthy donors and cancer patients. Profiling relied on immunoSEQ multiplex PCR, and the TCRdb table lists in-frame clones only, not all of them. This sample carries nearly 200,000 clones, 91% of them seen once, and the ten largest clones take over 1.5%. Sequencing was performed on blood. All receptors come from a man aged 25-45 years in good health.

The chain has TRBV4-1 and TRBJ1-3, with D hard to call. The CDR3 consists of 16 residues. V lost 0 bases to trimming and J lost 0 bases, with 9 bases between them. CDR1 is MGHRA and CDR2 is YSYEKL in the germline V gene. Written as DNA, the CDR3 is TGCGCCAGCAGCCAAGAGGCGGTTCGCTCTGGAAACACCATATATTTT. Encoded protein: CASSQEAVRSGNTIYF.

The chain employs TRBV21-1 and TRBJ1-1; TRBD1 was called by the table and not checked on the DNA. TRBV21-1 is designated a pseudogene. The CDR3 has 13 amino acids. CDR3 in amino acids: CASSKGQNTEAFF. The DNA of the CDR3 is TGTGCCAGCAGCAAAGGACAGAACACTGAAGCTTTCTTT.